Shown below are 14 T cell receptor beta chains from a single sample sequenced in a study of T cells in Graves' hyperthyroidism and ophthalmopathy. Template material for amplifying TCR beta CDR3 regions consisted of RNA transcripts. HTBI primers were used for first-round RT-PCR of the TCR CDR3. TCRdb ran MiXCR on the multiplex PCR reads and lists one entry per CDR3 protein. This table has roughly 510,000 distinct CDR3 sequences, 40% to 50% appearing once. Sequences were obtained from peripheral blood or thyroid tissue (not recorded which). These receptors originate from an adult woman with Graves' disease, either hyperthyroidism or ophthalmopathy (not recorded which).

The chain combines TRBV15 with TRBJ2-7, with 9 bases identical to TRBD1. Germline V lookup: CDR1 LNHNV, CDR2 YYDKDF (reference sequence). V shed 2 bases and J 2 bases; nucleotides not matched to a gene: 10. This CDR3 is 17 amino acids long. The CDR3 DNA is TGTGCCACCAGCAGACCTTCGGGACAGGGCAGCCCCTACGAGCAGTACTTC. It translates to CATSRPSGQGSPYEQYF.

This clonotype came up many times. CDR3 protein: CASSLSRQMNTEAFF. As DNA, the CDR3 is TGTGCCAGCAGTTTATCTCGGCAGATGAACACTGAAGCTTTCTTT. This chain connects TRBV27 to TRBJ1-1; D is unresolved. This CDR3 is built from 15 residues. Trimming took off 0 bases at V and 0 bases at J, with 8 bases between the two ends. From germline, CDR1 is MNHEY and CDR2 SMNVEV (reference sequence).

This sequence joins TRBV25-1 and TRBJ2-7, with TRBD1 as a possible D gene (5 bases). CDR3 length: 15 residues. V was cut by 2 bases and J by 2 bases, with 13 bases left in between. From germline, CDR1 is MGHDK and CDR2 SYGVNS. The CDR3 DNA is TGTGCCAGCAGTGAAGGCCAGGGTTGGGCCTACGAGCAGTACTTC. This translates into CASSEGQGWAYEQYF.

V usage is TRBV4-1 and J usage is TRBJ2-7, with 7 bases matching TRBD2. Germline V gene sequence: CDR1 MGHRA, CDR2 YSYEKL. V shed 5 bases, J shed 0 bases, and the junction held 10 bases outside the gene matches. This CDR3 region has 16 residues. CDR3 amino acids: CASSAGVRLGSYEQYF. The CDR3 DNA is TGCGCCAGCAGCGCGGGGGTCCGATTAGGCTCCTACGAGCAGTACTTC.

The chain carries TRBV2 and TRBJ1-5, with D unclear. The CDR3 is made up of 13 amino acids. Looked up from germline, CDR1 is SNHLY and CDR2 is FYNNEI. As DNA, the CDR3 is TGTGCTAGCGCCGCGGTGGGTGAGCAGCCCCAGCATTTT. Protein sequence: CASAAVGEQPQHF.

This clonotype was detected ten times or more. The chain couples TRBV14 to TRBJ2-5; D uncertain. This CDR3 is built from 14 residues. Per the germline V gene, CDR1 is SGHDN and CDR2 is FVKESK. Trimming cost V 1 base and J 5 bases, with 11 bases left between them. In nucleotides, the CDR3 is TGTGCCAGCAGCCAAGGAGTTGTCTGGGAGACCCAGTACTTC. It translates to CASSQGVVWETQYF.

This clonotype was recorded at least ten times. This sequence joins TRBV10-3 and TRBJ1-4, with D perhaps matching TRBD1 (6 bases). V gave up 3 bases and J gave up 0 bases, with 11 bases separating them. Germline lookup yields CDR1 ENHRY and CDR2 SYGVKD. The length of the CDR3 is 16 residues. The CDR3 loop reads CAISDLNRATNEKLFF. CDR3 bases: TGTGCCATCAGTGATTTAAACAGGGCAACTAATGAAAAACTGTTTTTT.

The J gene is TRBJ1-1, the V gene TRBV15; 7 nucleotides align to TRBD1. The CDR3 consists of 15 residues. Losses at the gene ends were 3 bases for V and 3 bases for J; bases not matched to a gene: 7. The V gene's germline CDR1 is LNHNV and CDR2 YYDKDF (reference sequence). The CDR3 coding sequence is TGTGCCACCAGCAGTCCCTTTAGGGGGCACACTGAAGCTTTCTTT. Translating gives CATSSPFRGHTEAFF.

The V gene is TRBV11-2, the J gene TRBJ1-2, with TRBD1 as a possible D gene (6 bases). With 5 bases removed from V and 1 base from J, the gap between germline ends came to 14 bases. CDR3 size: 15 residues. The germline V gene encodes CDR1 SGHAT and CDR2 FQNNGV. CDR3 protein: CASSPPGAGNYGYTF. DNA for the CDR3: TGTGCCAGCAGCCCTCCGGGGGCTGGTAACTATGGCTACACCTTC.

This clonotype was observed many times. CDR3 amino acids: CASSSTSGRSYEQYF. The CDR3 DNA follows: TGTGCCAGCAGCTCAACTAGCGGGAGATCCTACGAGCAGTACTTC. V gene TRBV7-2 combines with J gene TRBJ2-7; 11 nucleotides match TRBD2. The ends lost 4 bases at V and 1 base at J; junction bases unmatched: 3. This CDR3 is built from 15 residues. Germline V gene sequence: CDR1 SGHTA, CDR2 FQGNSA. Variable domain in full (rest from reference TRBV7-2 and TRBJ2-7): GAGVSQSPSNKVTEKGKDVELRCDPISGHTALYWYRQSLGQGLEFLIYFQGNSAPDKSGLPSDRFSAERTGGSVSTLTIQRTQQEDSAVYLCASSSTSGRSYEQYFGPGTRLTVT.

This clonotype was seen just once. The CDR3 loop reads CSASAPGGGQPQHF. The DNA of the CDR3 is TGCAGTGCTAGCGCGCCGGGGGGCGGTCAGCCCCAGCATTTT. The gene calls are TRBV20-1 and TRBJ1-5; D may be TRBD1 (6 bases). With 3 bases removed from V and 6 bases from J, the gap between germline ends came to 15 bases. Germline CDR1 is DFQATT and CDR2 is SNEGSKA (reference sequence). The CDR3 extends over 14 amino acids.

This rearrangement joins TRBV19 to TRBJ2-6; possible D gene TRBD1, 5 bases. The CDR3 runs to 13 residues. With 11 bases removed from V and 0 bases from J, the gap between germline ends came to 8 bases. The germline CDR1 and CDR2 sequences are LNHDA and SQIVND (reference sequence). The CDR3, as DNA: TGTGCCGGCAGGGCCTCTGGGGCCAACGTCCTGACTTTC. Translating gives CAGRASGANVLTF.

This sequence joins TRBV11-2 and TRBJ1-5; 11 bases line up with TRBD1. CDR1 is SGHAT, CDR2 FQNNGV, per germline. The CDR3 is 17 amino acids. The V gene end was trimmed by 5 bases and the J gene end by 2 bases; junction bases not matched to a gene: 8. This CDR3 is CASSPPDRGRGNQPQHF. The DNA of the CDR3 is TGTGCCAGCAGCCCACCGGACAGGGGGCGAGGCAATCAGCCCCAGCATTTT.

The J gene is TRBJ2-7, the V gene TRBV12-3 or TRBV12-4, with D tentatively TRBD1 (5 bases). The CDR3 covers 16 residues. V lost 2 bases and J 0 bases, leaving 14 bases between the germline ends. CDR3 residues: CASSLTPFRVSYEQYF. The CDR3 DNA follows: TGTGCCAGCAGTTTAACCCCGTTCAGGGTCTCCTACGAGCAGTACTTC.